At least ten counts were recorded for the clone carrying this TCR beta chain. Its target is not known. The PBMCs were sourced from fresh peripheral blood (approximately 9 ml). The data were obtained in a study of T cells in Graves' hyperthyroidism and ophthalmopathy. The study's findings and limits: Ophthalmopathy was model-predicted a median about 6.7 months pre-onset.

CDR1 is DFQATT and CDR2 is SNEGSKA in the germline V gene (reference sequence). V was pared by 1 base and J by 4 bases, with 8 bases of the junction left unmatched. The CDR3 runs to 15 residues. Amplification of TCR beta CDR3 regions used RNA as the template. The study used the HTBI primer set for a first-round RT-PCR of the TCR CDR3. Each CDR3 protein gets one entry after TCRdb re-called the multiplex PCR reads with MiXCR. The sample has roughly 100,000 distinct CDR3 sequences, about 50% seen once; the top ten hold under 30%. The specimen was blood. The clonotype originates from a man in his forties with Graves' hyperthyroidism. The chain joins TRBV20-1 to TRBJ1-2; TRBD1 aligns across 8 bases. The CDR3, as DNA: TGCAGTGCTAGAGGAGACGGGACAGGCTCCTATGGCTACACCTTC. Protein: CSARGDGTGSYGYTF.